This passage covers 10 T cell receptor beta chains from one sample sequenced in a study of cytomegalovirus exposure and HLA in healthy donors. 60 Vbeta and 13 Jbeta primers were used in PCR. TCRdb keeps only in-frame clones here, not all; method: immunoSEQ multiplex PCR. Among approximately 190,000 clones listed, 70% to 80% were seen once. The sample taken for sequencing was PBMCs. Every receptor here comes from a woman in her 30s in good health and CMV-seropositive.

The chain carries TRBV5-4 and TRBJ2-5, with a tentative D call TRBD2 (8 bases). The DNA end is a closer match to TRBJ2-7, so the J assignment may be wrong. Looked up from germline, CDR1 is SGHNT and CDR2 is YYREEE (reference sequence). This CDR3 region has 14 residues. CDR3 in amino acids: CASRAAGDSYEQYF. CDR3 DNA sequence: TGTGCCAGCAGAGCAGCGGGGGACAGCTACGAGCAGTACTTC.

This chain uses TRBV6-5 with TRBJ2-7; D might be TRBD2 (7 bases). Germline V gives CDR1 MNHEY, CDR2 SVGAGI. This CDR3 comprises 15 residues. Trimming removed 10 bases at V and 7 bases at J, with 26 bases between. Here the CDR3 reads CATFGGASRAFEQYF. DNA for the CDR3: TGTGCCACCTTTGGGGGGGCTAGTCGGGCGTTTGAGCAGTACTTC.

Details on this clone: The junction departs from germline at one end; a sequencing error may be responsible. The chain carries TRBV7-9 and TRBJ2-7; D is perhaps TRBD2 (7 bases). Looked up from germline, CDR1 is SEHNR and CDR2 is FQNEAQ (reference sequence). This CDR3 is built from 14 residues. CDR3 residues: CSSSPRGGPYEQYF. The CDR3 bases are TGTTCCAGCAGCCCCAGGGGAGGGCCCTACGAGCAGTACTTC. The full variable domain, its missing parts supplied by reference TRBV7-9 and TRBJ2-7, is DTGVSQNPRHKITKRGQNVTFRCDPISEHNRLYWYRQTLGQGPEFLTYFQNEAQLEKSRLLSDRFSAERPKGSFSTLEIQRTEQGDSAMYLCSSSPRGGPYEQYFGPGTRLTVT.

A single count supports this clone. This chain joins TRBV7-8 and TRBJ2-5; perhaps TRBD2 as D (7 bases). Looked up from germline, CDR1 is SGHVS and CDR2 is FQNEAQ. The V end was cut by 3 bases, the J end by 4 bases, with 9 bases between. This CDR3 comprises 13 residues. Here the CDR3 DNA reads TGTGCCAGCAGCTTTAGGGGGGGAGAGACCCAGTACTTC. Residues: CASSFRGGETQYF.

The J gene is TRBJ1-2, the V gene TRBV19; 7 nucleotides agree with TRBD1. V was pared by 6 bases and J by 4 bases, with 11 bases of the junction left unmatched. The CDR3 has 15 residues. Germline loops: CDR1 LNHDA, CDR2 SQIVND (reference sequence). The CDR3 nucleotides read TGTGCCAGTAGAGAAGCCGGGACAGCGATCTATGGCTACACCTTC. It is translated as CASREAGTAIYGYTF.

J is TRBJ1-2 and V is TRBV29-1, with 9 bases matching TRBD1. With 3 bases clipped from V and 2 bases from J, the junction kept 4 bases outside the gene matches. Germline V gene lookup returns CDR1 SQVTM and CDR2 ANQGSEA. This CDR3 is 14 amino acids long. In DNA, the CDR3 is TGCAGCGTTGACGCACAGGGGGCAAACTATGGCTACACCTTC. It yields the protein CSVDAQGANYGYTF.

The count of this clone is one. The sample carries other DNA sequences with the same CDR3. The chain carries TRBV30 and TRBJ2-7, with D possibly TRBD1 on 5 matching bases. This CDR3 comprises 11 residues. V dropped 1 base and J dropped 4 bases, with 5 bases sitting between them. CDR1 is GTSNPN and CDR2 is SVGIG in the germline V gene (reference sequence). The CDR3 loop reads CAWSGQYEQYF. The CDR3 DNA is TGTGCCTGGAGTGGACAGTACGAGCAGTACTTC.

V is TRBV2 and J is TRBJ1-3; D uncertain. V lost 9 bases to trimming and J lost 1 base, with 4 bases between them. The germline V gene has CDR1 SNHLY and CDR2 FYNNEI. This CDR3 is 11 amino acids long. DNA for the CDR3: TGTGCCAGTTCTTCTGGAAACACCATATATTTT. Translation: CASSSGNTIYF.

This chain connects TRBV27 to TRBJ2-5; 10 bases are a match to TRBD1. The CDR3 is made up of 13 amino acids. The V gene end was trimmed by 4 bases and the J gene end by 4 bases; junction bases not matched to a gene: 0. Germline V gives CDR1 MNHEY, CDR2 SMNVEV (reference sequence). The CDR3 here is CASSWDRGETQYF. The CDR3 DNA sequence: TGTGCCAGCAGTTGGGACAGGGGAGAGACCCAGTACTTC.

The CDR3 sequence: CASSPPGQGQNEQYF. DNA for the CDR3: TGTGCCAGCTCACCGCCGGGACAGGGACAAAACGAGCAGTACTTC. The V and J genes are TRBV18 and TRBJ2-7; 9 bases line up with TRBD1. The J segment lost 5 bases and the V segment lost 3 bases, leaving 8 bases of the junction unmatched. The CDR3 sequence is 15 residues long. Per the germline V gene, CDR1 is KGHSH and CDR2 is LQKENI.